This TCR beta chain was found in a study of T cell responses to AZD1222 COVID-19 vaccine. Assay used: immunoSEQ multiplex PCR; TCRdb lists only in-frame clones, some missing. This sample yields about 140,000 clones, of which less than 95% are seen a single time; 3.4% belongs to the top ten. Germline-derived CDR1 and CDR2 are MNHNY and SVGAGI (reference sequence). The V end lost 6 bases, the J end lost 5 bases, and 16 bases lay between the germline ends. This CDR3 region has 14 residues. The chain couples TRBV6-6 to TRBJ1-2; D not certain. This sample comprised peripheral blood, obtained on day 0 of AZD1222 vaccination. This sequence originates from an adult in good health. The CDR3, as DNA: TGTGCCAGCAGCCTCCGGGCGCAAGGTTATGGCTACACCTTC. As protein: CASSLRAQGYGYTF.